The entry below gives a single T cell receptor (beta chain) sequence along with its context. Its antigen is currently unknown. These data are taken from a study of cytomegalovirus exposure and HLA in healthy donors. Findings of the study overall: Reportedly, cytomegalovirus status was diagnosed with high sensitivity and specificity. There were under 200 TCR beta chains listed as cytomegalovirus-associated.

Profiling relied on immunoSEQ multiplex PCR, and the TCRdb table lists in-frame clones only, not all of them. Among roughly 330,000 clones listed, approximately 86% were seen once. CDR1 and CDR2 from the germline V gene are SNHLY and FYNNEI. Trimming shortened V by 11 bases and J by 0 bases, and 19 bases separated the two germline ends. CDR3 length: 15 amino acids. The receptor was isolated from a woman younger than 45 in good health and CMV-seropositive. The chain recombines TRBV2 with TRBJ1-1; possible D gene TRBD1, 5 bases. Sequenced input: PBMCs. The CDR3 nucleotides read TGTGCCCAACTGGCAGGGTTTCCCATGAACACTGAAGCTTTCTTT. This sequence encodes CAQLAGFPMNTEAFF.